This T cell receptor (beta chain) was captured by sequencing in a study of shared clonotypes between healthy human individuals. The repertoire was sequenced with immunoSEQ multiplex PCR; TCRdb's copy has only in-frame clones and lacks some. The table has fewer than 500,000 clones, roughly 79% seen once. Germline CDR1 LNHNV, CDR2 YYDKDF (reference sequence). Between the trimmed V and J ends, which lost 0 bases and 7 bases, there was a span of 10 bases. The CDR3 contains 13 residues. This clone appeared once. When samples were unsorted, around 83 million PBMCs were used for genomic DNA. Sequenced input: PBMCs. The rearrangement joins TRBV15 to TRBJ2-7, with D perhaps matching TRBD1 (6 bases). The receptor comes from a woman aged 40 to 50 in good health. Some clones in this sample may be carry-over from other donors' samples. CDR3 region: CATSREYQGEQYF. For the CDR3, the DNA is TGTGCCACCAGCAGAGAATATCAGGGGGAGCAGTACTTC.